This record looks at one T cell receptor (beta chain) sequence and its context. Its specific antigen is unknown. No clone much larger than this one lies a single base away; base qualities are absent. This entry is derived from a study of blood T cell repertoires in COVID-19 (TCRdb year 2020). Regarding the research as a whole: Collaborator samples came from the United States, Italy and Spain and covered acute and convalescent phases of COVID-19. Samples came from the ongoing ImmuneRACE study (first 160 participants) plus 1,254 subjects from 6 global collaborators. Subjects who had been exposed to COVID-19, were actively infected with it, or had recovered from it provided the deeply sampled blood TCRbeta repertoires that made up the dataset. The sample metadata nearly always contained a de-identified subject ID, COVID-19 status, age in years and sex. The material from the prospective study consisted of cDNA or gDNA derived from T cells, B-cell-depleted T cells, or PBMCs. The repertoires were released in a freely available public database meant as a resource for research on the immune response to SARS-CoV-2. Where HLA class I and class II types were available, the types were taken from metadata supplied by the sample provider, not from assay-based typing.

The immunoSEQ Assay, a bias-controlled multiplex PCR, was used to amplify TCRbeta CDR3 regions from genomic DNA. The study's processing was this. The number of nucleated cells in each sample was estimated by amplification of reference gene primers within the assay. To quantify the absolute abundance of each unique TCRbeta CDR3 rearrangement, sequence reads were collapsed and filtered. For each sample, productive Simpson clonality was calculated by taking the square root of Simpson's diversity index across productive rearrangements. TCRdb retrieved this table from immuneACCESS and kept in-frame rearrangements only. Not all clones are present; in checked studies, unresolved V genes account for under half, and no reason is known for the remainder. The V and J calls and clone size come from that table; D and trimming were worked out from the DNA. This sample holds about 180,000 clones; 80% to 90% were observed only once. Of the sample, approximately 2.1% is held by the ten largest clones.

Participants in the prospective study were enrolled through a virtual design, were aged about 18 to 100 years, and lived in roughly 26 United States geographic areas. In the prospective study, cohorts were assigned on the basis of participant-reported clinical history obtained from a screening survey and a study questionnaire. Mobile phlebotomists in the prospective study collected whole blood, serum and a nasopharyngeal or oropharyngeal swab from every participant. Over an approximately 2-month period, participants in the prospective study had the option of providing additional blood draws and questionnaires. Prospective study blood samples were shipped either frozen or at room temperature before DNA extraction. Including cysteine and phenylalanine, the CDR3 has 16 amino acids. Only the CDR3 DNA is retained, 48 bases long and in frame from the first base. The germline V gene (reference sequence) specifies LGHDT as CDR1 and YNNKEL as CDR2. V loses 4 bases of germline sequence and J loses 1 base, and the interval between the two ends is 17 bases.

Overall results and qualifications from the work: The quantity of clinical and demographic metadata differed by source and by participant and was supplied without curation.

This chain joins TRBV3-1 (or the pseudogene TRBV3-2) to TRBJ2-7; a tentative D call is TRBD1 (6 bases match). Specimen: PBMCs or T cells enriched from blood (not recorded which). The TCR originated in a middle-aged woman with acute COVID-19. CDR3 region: CASSPQGTGRSYEQYF. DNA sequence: TGTGCCAGCAGCCCACAAGGAACAGGGAGATCCTACGAGCAGTACTTC.